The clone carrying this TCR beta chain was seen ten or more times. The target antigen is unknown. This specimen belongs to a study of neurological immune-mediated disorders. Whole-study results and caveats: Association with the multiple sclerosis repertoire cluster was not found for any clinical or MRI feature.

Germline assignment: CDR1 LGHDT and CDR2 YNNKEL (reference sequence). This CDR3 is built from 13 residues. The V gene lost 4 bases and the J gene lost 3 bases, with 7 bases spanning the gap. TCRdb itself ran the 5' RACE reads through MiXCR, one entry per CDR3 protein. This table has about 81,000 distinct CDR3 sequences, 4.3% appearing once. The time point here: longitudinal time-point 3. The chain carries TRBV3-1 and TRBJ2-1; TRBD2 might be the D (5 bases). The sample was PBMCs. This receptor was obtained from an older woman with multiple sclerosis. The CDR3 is CASSPDYYNEQFF. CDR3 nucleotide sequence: TGTGCCAGCAGCCCAGACTACTACAATGAGCAGTTCTTC.